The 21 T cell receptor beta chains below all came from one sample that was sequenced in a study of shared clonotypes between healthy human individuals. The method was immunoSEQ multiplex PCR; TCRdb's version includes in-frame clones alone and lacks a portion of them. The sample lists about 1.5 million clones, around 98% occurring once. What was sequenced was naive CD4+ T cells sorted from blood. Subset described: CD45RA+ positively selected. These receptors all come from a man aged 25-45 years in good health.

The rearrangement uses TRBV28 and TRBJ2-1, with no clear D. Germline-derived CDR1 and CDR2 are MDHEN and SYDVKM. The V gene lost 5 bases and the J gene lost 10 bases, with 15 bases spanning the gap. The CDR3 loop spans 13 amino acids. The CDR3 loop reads CASSPNPPREQFF. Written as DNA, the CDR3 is TGTGCCAGCAGTCCAAACCCTCCGCGCGAGCAGTTCTTC. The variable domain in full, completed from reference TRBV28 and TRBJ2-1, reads DVKVTQSSRYLVKRTGEKVFLECVQDMDHENMFWYRQDPGLGLRLIYFSYDVKMKEKGDIPEGYSVSREKKERFSLILESASTNQTSMYLCASSPNPPREQFFGPGTRLTVL.

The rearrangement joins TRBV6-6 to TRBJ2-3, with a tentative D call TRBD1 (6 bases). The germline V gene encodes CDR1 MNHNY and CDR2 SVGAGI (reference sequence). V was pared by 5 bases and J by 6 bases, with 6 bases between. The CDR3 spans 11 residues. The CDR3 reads CASSRGDTQYF. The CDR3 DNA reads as TGTGCCAGCAGTAGGGGGGATACGCAGTATTTT.

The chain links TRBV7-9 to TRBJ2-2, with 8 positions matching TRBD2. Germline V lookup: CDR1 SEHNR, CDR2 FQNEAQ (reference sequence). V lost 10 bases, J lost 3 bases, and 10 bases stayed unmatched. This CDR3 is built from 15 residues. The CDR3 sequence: CATNLAGGYTGELFF. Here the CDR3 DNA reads TGTGCCACCAACTTGGCGGGAGGATACACCGGGGAGCTGTTTTTT.

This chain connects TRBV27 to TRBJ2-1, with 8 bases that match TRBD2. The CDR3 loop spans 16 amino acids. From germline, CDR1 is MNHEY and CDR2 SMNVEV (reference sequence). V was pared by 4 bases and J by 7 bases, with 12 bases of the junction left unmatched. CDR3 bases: TGTGCCAGCAGTTCTCCGCCGGGACTAGAGGGGAATGAGCAGTTCTTC. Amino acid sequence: CASSSPPGLEGNEQFF.

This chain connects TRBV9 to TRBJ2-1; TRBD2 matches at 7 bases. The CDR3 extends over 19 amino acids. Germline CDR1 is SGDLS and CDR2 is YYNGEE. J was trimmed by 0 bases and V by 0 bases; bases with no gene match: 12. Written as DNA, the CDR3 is TGTGCCAGCAGCGTAGATGGACGTCTAGCGGTAAGCTCCTACAATGAGCAGTTCTTC. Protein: CASSVDGRLAVSSYNEQFF.

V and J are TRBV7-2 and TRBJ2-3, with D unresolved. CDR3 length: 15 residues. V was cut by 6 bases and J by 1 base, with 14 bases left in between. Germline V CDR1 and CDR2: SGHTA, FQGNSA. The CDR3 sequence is CASSFRSAGTDTQYF. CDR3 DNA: TGTGCCAGCAGTTTTAGGTCGGCAGGCACAGATACGCAGTATTTT.

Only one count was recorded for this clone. The CDR3 spells CASTQTGGRGEQYF. The DNA for the CDR3 is TGTGCCAGCACCCAAACCGGGGGTCGAGGCGAGCAGTACTTC. The chain uses TRBV6-1 and TRBJ2-7, with D possibly being TRBD2 (6 bases). The V end was cut by 7 bases, the J end by 6 bases, with 19 bases between. The CDR3 length is 14 residues. CDR1 and CDR2 (germline): MNHNS, SASEGT.

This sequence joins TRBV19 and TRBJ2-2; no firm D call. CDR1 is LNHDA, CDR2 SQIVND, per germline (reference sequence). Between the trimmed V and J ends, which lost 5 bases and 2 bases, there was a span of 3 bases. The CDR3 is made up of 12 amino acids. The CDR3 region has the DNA TGTGCCAGTAGTTTTAACACCGGGGAGCTGTTTTTT. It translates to CASSFNTGELFF.

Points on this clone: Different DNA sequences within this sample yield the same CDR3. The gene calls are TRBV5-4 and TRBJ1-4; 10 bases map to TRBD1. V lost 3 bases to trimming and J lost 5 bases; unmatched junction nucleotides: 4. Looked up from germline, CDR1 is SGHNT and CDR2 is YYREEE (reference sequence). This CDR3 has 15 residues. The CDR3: CASSSPGQGNEKLFF. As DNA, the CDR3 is TGTGCCAGCAGCTCACCGGGACAGGGGAATGAAAAACTGTTTTTT. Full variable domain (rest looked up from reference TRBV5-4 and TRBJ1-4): ETGVTQSPTHLIKTRGQQVTLRCSSQSGHNTVSWYQQALGQGPQFIFQYYREEENGRGNFPPRFSGLQFPNYSSELNVNALELDDSALYLCASSSPGQGNEKLFFGSGTQLSVL.

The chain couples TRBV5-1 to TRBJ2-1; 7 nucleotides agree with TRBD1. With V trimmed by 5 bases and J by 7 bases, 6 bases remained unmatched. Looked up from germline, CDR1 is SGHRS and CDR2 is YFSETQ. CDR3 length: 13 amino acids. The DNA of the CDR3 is TGCGCCAGCAGACCTCAGGGGGATAATGAGCAGTTCTTC. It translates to CASRPQGDNEQFF.

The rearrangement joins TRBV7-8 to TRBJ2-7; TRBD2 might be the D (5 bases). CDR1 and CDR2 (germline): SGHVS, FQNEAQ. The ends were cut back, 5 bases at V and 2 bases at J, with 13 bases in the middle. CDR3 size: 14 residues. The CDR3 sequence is CASSVRLATYEQYF. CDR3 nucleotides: TGTGCCAGCAGCGTAAGGCTAGCTACCTACGAGCAGTACTTC.

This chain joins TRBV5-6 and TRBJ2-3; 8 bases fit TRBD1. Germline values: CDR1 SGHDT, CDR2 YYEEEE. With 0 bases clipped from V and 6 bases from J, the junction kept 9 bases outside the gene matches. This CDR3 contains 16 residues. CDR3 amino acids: CASSLGAGGFFDTQYF. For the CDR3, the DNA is TGTGCCAGCAGCTTGGGCGCAGGGGGCTTCTTTGATACGCAGTATTTT. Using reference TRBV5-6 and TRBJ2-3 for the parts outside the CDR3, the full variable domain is DAGVTQSPTHLIKTRGQQVTLRCSPKSGHDTVSWYQQALGQGPQFIFQYYEEEERQRGNFPDRFSGHQFPNYSSELNVNALLLGDSALYLCASSLGAGGFFDTQYFGPGTRLTVL.

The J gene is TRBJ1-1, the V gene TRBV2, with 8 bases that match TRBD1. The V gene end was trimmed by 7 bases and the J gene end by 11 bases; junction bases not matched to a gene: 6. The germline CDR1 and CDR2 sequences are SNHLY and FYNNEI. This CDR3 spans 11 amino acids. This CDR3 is CASTQTGAAFF. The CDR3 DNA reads TGTGCCAGCACCCAGACAGGGGCGGCTTTCTTT.

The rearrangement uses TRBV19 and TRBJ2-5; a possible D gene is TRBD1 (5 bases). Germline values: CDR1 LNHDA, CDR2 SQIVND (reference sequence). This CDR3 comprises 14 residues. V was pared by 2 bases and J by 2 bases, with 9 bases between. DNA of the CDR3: TGTGCCAGTAGTATAAGACAGAGACAAGAGACCCAGTACTTC. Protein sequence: CASSIRQRQETQYF.

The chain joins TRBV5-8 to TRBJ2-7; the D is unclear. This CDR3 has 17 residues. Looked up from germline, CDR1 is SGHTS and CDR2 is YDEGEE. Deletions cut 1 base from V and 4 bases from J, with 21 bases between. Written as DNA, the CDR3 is TGTGCCAGCAGCTTGTTGGGGTTCGGTGTAGAATTGTACGAGCAGTACTTC. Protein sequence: CASSLLGFGVELYEQYF. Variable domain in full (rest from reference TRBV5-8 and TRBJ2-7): EAGVTQSPTHLIKTRGQQATLRCSPISGHTSVYWYQQALGLGLQFLLWYDEGEERNRGNFPPRFSGRQFPNYSSELNVNALELEDSALYLCASSLLGFGVELYEQYFGPGTRLTVT.

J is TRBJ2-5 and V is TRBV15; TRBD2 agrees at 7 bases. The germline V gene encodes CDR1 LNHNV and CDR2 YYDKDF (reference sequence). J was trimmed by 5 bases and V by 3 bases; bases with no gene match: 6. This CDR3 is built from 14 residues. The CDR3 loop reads CATSSRDYGETQYF. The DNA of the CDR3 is TGTGCCACCAGCAGCCGGGACTACGGGGAGACCCAGTACTTC. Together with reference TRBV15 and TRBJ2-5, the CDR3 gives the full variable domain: DAMVIQNPRYQVTQFGKPVTLSCSQTLNHNVMYWYQQKSSQAPKLLFHYYDKDFNNEADTPDNFQSRRPNTSFCFLDIRSPGLGDTAMYLCATSSRDYGETQYFGPGTRLLVL.

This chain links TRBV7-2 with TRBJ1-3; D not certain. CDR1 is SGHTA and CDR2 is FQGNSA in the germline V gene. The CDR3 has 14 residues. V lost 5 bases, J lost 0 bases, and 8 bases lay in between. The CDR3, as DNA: TGTGCCAGCAGCCCTCAGTACTCTGGAAACACCATATATTTT. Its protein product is CASSPQYSGNTIYF.

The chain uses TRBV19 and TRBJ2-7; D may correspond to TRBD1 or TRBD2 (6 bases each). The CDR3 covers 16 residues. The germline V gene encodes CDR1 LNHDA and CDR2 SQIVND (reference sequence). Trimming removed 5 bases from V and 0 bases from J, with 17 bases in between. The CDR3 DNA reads TGTGCCAGTAGTGCGGGACCCAGGGGCATCTCCTACGAGCAGTACTTC. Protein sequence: CASSAGPRGISYEQYF.

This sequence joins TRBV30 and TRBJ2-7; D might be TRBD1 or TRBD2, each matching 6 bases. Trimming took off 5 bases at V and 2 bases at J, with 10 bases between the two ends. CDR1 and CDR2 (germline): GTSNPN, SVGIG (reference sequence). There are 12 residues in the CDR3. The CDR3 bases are TGTGCCTGGGGAGGGGGAGCCTACGAGCAGTACTTC. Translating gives CAWGGGAYEQYF.

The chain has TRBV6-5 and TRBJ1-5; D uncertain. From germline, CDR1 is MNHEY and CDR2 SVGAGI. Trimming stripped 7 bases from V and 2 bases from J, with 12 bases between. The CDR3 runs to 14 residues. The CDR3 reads CASTSGIGNQPQHF. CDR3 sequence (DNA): TGTGCCAGCACTTCGGGGATTGGCAATCAGCCCCAGCATTTT.

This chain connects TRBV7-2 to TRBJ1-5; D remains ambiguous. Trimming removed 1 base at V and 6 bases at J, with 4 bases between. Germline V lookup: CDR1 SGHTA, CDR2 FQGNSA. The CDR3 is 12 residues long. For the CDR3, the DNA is TGTGCCAGCAGCTTAGGCAGTCAGCCCCAGCATTTT. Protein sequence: CASSLGSQPQHF.